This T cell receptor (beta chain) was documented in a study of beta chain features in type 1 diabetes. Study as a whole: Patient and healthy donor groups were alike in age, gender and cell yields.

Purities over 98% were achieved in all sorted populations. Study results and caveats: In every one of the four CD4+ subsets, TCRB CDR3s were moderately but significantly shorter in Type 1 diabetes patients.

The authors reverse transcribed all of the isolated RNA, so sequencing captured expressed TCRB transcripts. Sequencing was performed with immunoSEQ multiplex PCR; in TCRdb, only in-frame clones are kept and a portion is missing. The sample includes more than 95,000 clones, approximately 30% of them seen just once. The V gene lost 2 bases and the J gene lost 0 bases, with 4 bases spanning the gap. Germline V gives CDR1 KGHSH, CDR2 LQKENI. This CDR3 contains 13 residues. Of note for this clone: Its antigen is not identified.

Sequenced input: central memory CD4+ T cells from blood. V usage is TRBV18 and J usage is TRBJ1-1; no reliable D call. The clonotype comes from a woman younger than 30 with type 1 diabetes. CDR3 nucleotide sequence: TGTGCCAGCTCACCAGAGGTGAACACTGAAGCTTTCTTT. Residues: CASSPEVNTEAFF.